These 18 T cell receptor beta chains were all obtained from the same sample, sequenced in a study of cytomegalovirus exposure and HLA in healthy donors. PCR involved 60 Vbeta and 13 Jbeta primers. Sequenced by immunoSEQ multiplex PCR; TCRdb stores in-frame clones only, minus some. The data contain about 110,000 clones, roughly 70% of them singletons. Sequencing input: PBMCs. All receptors come from a man aged 40-49 years in good health and CMV-seronegative.

This clone was seen just once. The CDR3 loop is CASSLRDRINTEAFF. As DNA, the CDR3 is TGTGCCAGTAGTCTTCGGGACAGAATAAACACTGAAGCTTTCTTT. The chain employs TRBV19 and TRBJ1-1, with 7 bases fitting TRBD1. With V trimmed by 5 bases and J by 2 bases, 8 bases remained unmatched. The CDR3 has 15 amino acids. Germline lookup yields CDR1 LNHDA and CDR2 SQIVND (reference sequence).

This clone has just one count. The chain employs TRBV4-1 and TRBJ2-5; tentative D call: TRBD2 (6 bases). V lost 1 base and J lost 4, with 16 bases in between. Germline-derived CDR1 and CDR2 are MGHRA and YSYEKL. The length of the CDR3 is 16 residues. CDR3 in amino acids: CASSQGVAALPETQYF. CDR3 sequence (DNA): TGCGCCAGCAGCCAAGGAGTAGCGGCGTTACCAGAGACCCAGTACTTC.

This clone was detected a few times. The V call is TRBV7-3, the J call TRBJ1-2; the D gene is possibly TRBD1 (5 bases). The CDR3 extends over 13 amino acids. Germline loops: CDR1 SGHTA, CDR2 FQGTGA. V was shortened by 1 base and J by 5 bases, with 8 bases between the two germline ends. The CDR3 loop reads CASSLNQGYGYTF. CDR3 nucleotide sequence: TGTGCCAGCAGCTTAAACCAGGGATATGGCTACACCTTC.

The chain couples TRBV19 to TRBJ1-1; a weak D match, TRBD1 (5 bases). Trimming shortened V by 1 base and J by 1 base, and 7 bases separated the two germline ends. The CDR3 loop spans 14 amino acids. Per the germline V gene, CDR1 is LNHDA and CDR2 is SQIVND (reference sequence). The CDR3 DNA reads TGTGCCAGTAGTATAGTGGGGCCGAACACTGAAGCTTTCTTT. Translating gives CASSIVGPNTEAFF. The full variable domain, rest sourced from reference TRBV19 and TRBJ1-1, is DGGITQSPKYLFRKEGQNVTLSCEQNLNHDAMYWYRQDPGQGLRLIYYSQIVNDFQKGDIAEGYSVSREKKESFPLTVTSAQKNPTAFYLCASSIVGPNTEAFFGQGTRLTVV.

This chain connects TRBV7-8 to TRBJ1-1; D possibly corresponds to TRBD1 (5 bases). The V end was cut by 10 bases, the J end by 7 bases, with 13 bases between. This CDR3 region has 11 residues. From germline, CDR1 is SGHVS and CDR2 FQNEAQ. The CDR3 DNA reads TGTGCCACCCACCGGGGGTTTGAAGCTTTCTTT. As protein: CATHRGFEAFF.

The chain uses TRBV27 and TRBJ1-2, with a possible D match to TRBD1 (5 bases). This CDR3 has 13 residues. Trimming shortened V by 3 bases and J by 7 bases, and 12 bases separated the two germline ends. Germline loops: CDR1 MNHEY, CDR2 SMNVEV (reference sequence). CDR3 DNA: TGTGCCAGCAGTTTTCGGGGGGGTCGTGGCTACACCTTC. This translates into CASSFRGGRGYTF.

This clone has only one observation. The chain joins TRBV30 to TRBJ2-5, with 7 nucleotides matching TRBD2. Trimming cost V 3 bases and J 5 bases; bases outside gene matches: 0. The germline gives CDR1 GTSNPN, CDR2 SVGIG (reference sequence). The CDR3 sequence is 11 residues long. The DNA of the CDR3 is TGTGCCTGGAGCGGGGGGGAGACCCAGTACTTC. Translating gives CAWSGGETQYF.

CDR3 region: CASSQGRRETQYF. CDR3 sequence (DNA): TGCGCCAGCAGCCAAGGGCGGAGGGAGACCCAGTACTTC. V is TRBV4-3 and J is TRBJ2-5, with D perhaps TRBD2 (5 bases). Germline V gene sequence: CDR1 LGHNA, CDR2 YSLEER. The CDR3 has 13 amino acids. Trimming took off 1 base at V and 5 bases at J, with 8 bases between the two ends.

The genes are TRBV7-9 and TRBJ1-6; 9 positions match TRBD1. CDR3 length: 14 residues. Germline V gene sequence: CDR1 SEHNR, CDR2 FQNEAQ (reference sequence). The ends lost 8 bases at V and 8 bases at J; junction bases unmatched: 7. This chain's CDR3 is CASSPRTGDSPLHF. In DNA form, the CDR3 reads TGTGCCAGCTCCCCCCGGACAGGGGATTCACCCCTCCACTTT.

The chain recombines TRBV5-1 with TRBJ2-7, with D unclear. V was trimmed by 4 bases and J by 2 bases, leaving 4 bases between them. The CDR3 consists of 11 residues. Germline V gene data show CDR1 as SGHRS and CDR2 as YFSETQ. CDR3: CASSDTYEQYF. The DNA for the CDR3 is TGCGCCAGCAGCGACACCTACGAGCAGTACTTC.

This clone appeared a few times. The chain links TRBV7-2 to TRBJ2-1, with 11 bases aligning to TRBD2. The germline V gene encodes CDR1 SGHTA and CDR2 FQGNSA. V lost 7 bases and J lost 2; bases outside the gene matches: 4. The CDR3 length is 15 residues. CDR3 nucleotides: TGTGCCAGCACCCAACTAGCGGGGGCCTACAATGAGCAGTTCTTC. Translating gives CASTQLAGAYNEQFF.

The gene calls are TRBV27 and TRBJ2-3; 7 bases are a match to TRBD2. J was trimmed by 11 bases and V by 5 bases; bases with no gene match: 10. CDR1 and CDR2 from the germline V gene are MNHEY and SMNVEV (reference sequence). The CDR3 has 13 residues. CDR3 coding DNA: TGTGCCAGCAGTCGCACGGGGGGTAGTAAGCAGTATTTT. Protein product: CASSRTGGSKQYF.

As to this clone: One junction end does not reproduce the germline sequence, and a read error may be involved. The chain employs TRBV7-9 and TRBJ2-5; D may be TRBD1 or TRBD2 (5 bases each). Germline V CDR1 and CDR2: SEHNR, FQNEAQ (reference sequence). The CDR3 loop spans 15 amino acids. CDR3 DNA sequence: TGTTCCAGCAGCTTAGAGGGGTATCTACAAGAGACCCAGTACTTC. It encodes CSSSLEGYLQETQYF.

This clone was counted between two and nine times. This chain uses TRBV7-9 with TRBJ2-2; 9 bases align to TRBD1. CDR3 size: 15 residues. Germline V gene data show CDR1 as SEHNR and CDR2 as FQNEAQ (reference sequence). The V and J ends lost 1 base and 6 bases, in that order; junction bases with no gene match: 3. The CDR3 DNA sequence: TGTGCCAGCAGCTTAGGGACAGGGGATCCCGGGGAGCTGTTTTTT. Translation gives CASSLGTGDPGELFF.

The rearrangement links TRBV6-6 to TRBJ2-7; D is uncertain. The CDR3 runs to 13 residues. With 8 bases removed from V and 3 bases from J, the gap between germline ends came to 14 bases. The germline V gene has CDR1 MNHNY and CDR2 SVGAGI (reference sequence). The CDR3 protein is CASGVSNYYEQYF. The CDR3 DNA sequence: TGTGCCAGCGGAGTTAGTAACTACTACGAGCAGTACTTC.

The chain is built from TRBV29-1 and TRBJ1-1; 7 bases are a match to TRBD1. Trimming cost V 4 bases and J 2 bases; bases outside gene matches: 4. The length of the CDR3 is 13 residues. CDR1 SQVTM and CDR2 ANQGSEA come from the germline V gene. CDR3 DNA sequence: TGCAGCGTTGGGGGACAGATTAACACTGAAGCTTTCTTT. Amino acid sequence: CSVGGQINTEAFF.

This clone was observed a handful of times. The chain couples TRBV5-1 to TRBJ1-1; the D is unclear. Trimming left V 1 base short and J 0 bases short, with 10 bases between. Germline V lookup: CDR1 SGHRS, CDR2 YFSETQ. This CDR3 has 15 amino acids. The CDR3 region is CASSLSGSMNTEAFF. The CDR3 bases are TGCGCCAGCAGCTTGTCGGGTAGTATGAACACTGAAGCTTTCTTT.

The chain employs TRBV18 and TRBJ2-5, with TRBD2 identical over 12 bases. V shed 2 bases and J 5 bases; nucleotides not matched to a gene: 9. Germline lookup yields CDR1 KGHSH and CDR2 LQKENI. The CDR3 consists of 17 residues. The CDR3 region has the DNA TGTGCCAGCTCACCAACTTGGACTAGCGGGGTAAGGGAGACCCAGTACTTC. Protein sequence: CASSPTWTSGVRETQYF.